This T cell receptor beta chain was found in a study of CD8 T cells in ankylosing spondylitis. The study's findings and limits: Matched synovial fluid from ankylosing spondylitis patients was reported to be enriched for disease-linked clones. Ankylosing spondylitis blood appeared to carry a characteristic TCR beta motif of roughly eight highly homologous variants. Before this, some motif variants had been reported in reactive arthritis synovial fluid and blood.

This clonotype was recorded a few times. Its target is unknown. TCRdb independently ran MiXCR on the 5' RACE reads; one entry per CDR3 protein. This table has a few hundred thousand distinct CDR3 sequences, around 22% appearing once. The CDR3 is made up of 16 amino acids. The ends lost 5 bases at V and 8 bases at J; junction bases unmatched: 7. The specimen was blood, either unsorted or a sorted T cell fraction (not recorded which). The V gene is TRBV12-3 or TRBV12-4, the J gene TRBJ2-1, with TRBD2 matching over 15 bases. The receptor's source is a male donor with ankylosing spondylitis. The CDR3 DNA sequence: TGTGCCAGCAGTCCTCAGGGACTAGCGGGAGGATATGAGCAGTTCTTC. Translated, it gives CASSPQGLAGGYEQFF.